The sequence of this T cell receptor (beta chain) was determined in a study of OX40 agonist ivuxolimab in advanced cancers. Generated by immunoSEQ multiplex PCR, the TCRdb table keeps only in-frame clones and is missing some. The repertoire holds about 71,000 clones, with roughly 77% as singletons. The V end lost 1 base, the J end lost 4 bases, and 13 bases lay between the germline ends. CDR3 length: 15 residues. Germline V CDR1 and CDR2: MGHRA, YSYEKL. Only one count was recorded for this clone. This specimen was CD4+ or CD8+ T cells sorted from blood, taken in a trial of the OX40 agonist ivuxolimab. The clonotype originates from an adult with an advanced solid tumor such as melanoma, head and neck, liver or kidney cancer. This chain joins TRBV4-1 and TRBJ1-1, with D possibly TRBD1 on 6 matching bases. The CDR3 spells CASSQVVVGATEAFF. The CDR3 DNA follows: TGCGCCAGCAGCCAAGTAGTAGTGGGGGCCACTGAAGCTTTCTTT.